Presented here are 14 T cell receptor beta chains from one specimen sequenced in a study of shared clonotypes between healthy human individuals. TCRdb's copy holds only in-frame clones and misses some; the assay was immunoSEQ multiplex PCR. The sample holds fewer than 1.8 million clones; roughly 98.5% are singletons and the top ten take 0.36%. Sequencing input: naive CD4+ T cells sorted from blood. The subset was: CD45RA+ positively selected. These receptors all come from a man younger than 40 in good health.

Comments on this clone: Other DNA variants within this sample encode the same CDR3. This chain joins TRBV11-2 and TRBJ1-5; no reliable D call. The CDR3 loop spans 13 amino acids. The V end was cut by 0 bases, the J end by 1 base, with 1 base between. Germline assignment: CDR1 SGHAT and CDR2 FQNNGV. The CDR3 DNA reads as TGTGCCAGCAGCTTAGACAGCAATCAGCCCCAGCATTTT. Its translation is CASSLDSNQPQHF.

J is TRBJ2-7 and V is TRBV30, with TRBD2 identical over 12 bases. CDR3 length equals 14 residues. V was clipped by 2 bases and J by 2 bases; unmatched bases: 1. Germline lookup yields CDR1 GTSNPN and CDR2 SVGIG (reference sequence). The CDR3: CAWSRTSGTYEQYF. In DNA, the CDR3 is TGTGCCTGGAGTAGGACTAGCGGGACCTACGAGCAGTACTTC.

The chain couples TRBV28 to TRBJ1-1; tentatively, D is TRBD1 (5 bases). V dropped 7 bases and J dropped 6 bases, with 15 bases sitting between them. Germline-derived CDR1 and CDR2 are MDHEN and SYDVKM. There are 13 residues in the CDR3. The CDR3 spells CASTGEYVAEAFF. The CDR3 bases are TGTGCCAGCACGGGGGAGTACGTAGCTGAAGCTTTCTTT.

The rearrangement joins TRBV15 to TRBJ2-7, with D unclear. The CDR3 runs 12 residues. V was shortened by 0 bases and J by 4 bases, with 4 bases between the two germline ends. Germline CDR1 reads LNHNV; CDR2 reads YYDKDF (reference sequence). The CDR3 sequence is CATSRDQYEQYF. The DNA for the CDR3 is TGTGCCACCAGCAGAGATCAGTACGAGCAGTACTTC.

This chain links TRBV28 with TRBJ1-4; D might be TRBD1 (6 bases). V was clipped by 5 bases and J by 6 bases, with 13 bases between them. Germline V gene lookup returns CDR1 MDHEN and CDR2 SYDVKM. The CDR3 has 14 amino acids. The CDR3 region is CASSGVQGDEKLFF. CDR3 in DNA: TGTGCCAGCAGTGGGGTACAGGGCGATGAAAAACTGTTTTTT.

Note on this clone: Within the sample, other DNA sequences also encode this same CDR3. The chain joins TRBV2 to TRBJ1-1; no clear D. Germline V CDR1 and CDR2: SNHLY, FYNNEI. The V and J ends lost 4 bases and 4 bases respectively, with 4 bases between them. The CDR3 is 11 amino acids. The CDR3 loop reads CASSVVTEAFF. CDR3 in DNA: TGTGCCAGCAGTGTTGTCACTGAAGCTTTCTTT.

To note about this clone: Other nucleotide sequences in the sample specify the same CDR3. The chain uses TRBV7-9 and TRBJ1-1; no clear D gene. The CDR3 runs 13 residues. The V gene's germline CDR1 is SEHNR and CDR2 FQNEAQ (reference sequence). Trimming took off 1 base at V and 5 bases at J, with 8 bases between the two ends. For the CDR3, the DNA is TGTGCCAGCAGCTTAGGGGGAGGGACTGAAGCTTTCTTT. Translated: CASSLGGGTEAFF. Supplemented by reference TRBV7-9 and TRBJ1-1, the full variable domain reads DTGVSQNPRHKITKRGQNVTFRCDPISEHNRLYWYRQTLGQGPEFLTYFQNEAQLEKSRLLSDRFSAERPKGSFSTLEIQRTEQGDSAMYLCASSLGGGTEAFFGQGTRLTVV.

J is TRBJ2-2 and V is TRBV9; weak D call: TRBD1 (5 bases). Germline loops: CDR1 SGDLS, CDR2 YYNGEE. The CDR3 totals 16 residues. V was trimmed by 4 bases and J by 4 bases, leaving 17 bases between them. CDR3 amino acids: CASSPRTGLGTGELFF. The CDR3 DNA follows: TGTGCCAGCAGCCCAAGAACAGGCCTTGGCACCGGGGAGCTGTTTTTT.

The J gene is TRBJ1-2, the V gene TRBV2; 10 positions agree with TRBD1. CDR3 length: 16 residues. Germline loops: CDR1 SNHLY, CDR2 FYNNEI. V lost 5 bases to trimming and J lost 5 bases; unmatched junction nucleotides: 11. The CDR3 here is CASSTLRDRGNYGYTF. In DNA form, the CDR3 reads TGTGCCAGCAGTACCCTCCGGGACAGGGGCAATTATGGCTACACCTTC.

The chain combines TRBV7-3 with TRBJ2-1, with D maybe TRBD1 (7 bases). Germline-derived CDR1 and CDR2 are SGHTA and FQGTGA. The CDR3 runs 15 residues. V was pared by 5 bases and J by 6 bases, with 17 bases between. The CDR3 here is CASSRGGGPGNEQFF. The CDR3 DNA is TGTGCCAGCAGCCGAGGAGGGGGCCCGGGCAATGAGCAGTTCTTC.

About this clone: Other DNA sequences from this sample encode an identical CDR3 as well. The rearrangement uses TRBV15 and TRBJ1-5; 9 bases match TRBD1. V lost 4 bases and J lost 6; bases outside the gene matches: 4. From germline, CDR1 is LNHNV and CDR2 YYDKDF (reference sequence). CDR3 size: 14 residues. The CDR3, as DNA: TGTGCCACCAGCAAGGGACAGGGAAGTCAGCCCCAGCATTTT. This sequence encodes CATSKGQGSQPQHF.

The chain employs TRBV5-8 and TRBJ1-5; 9 bases line up with TRBD1. V trimming: 4 bases; J trimming: 4 bases; junction bases outside the gene matches: 3. The CDR3 totals 14 residues. CDR1 is SGHTS, CDR2 YDEGEE, per germline. The CDR3 nucleotides read TGTGCCAGCAGCCCCGGACAGGGGAATCAGCCCCAGCATTTT. It translates to CASSPGQGNQPQHF.

J is TRBJ2-5 and V is TRBV6-5, with TRBD2 as a possible D gene (5 bases). Germline V gene sequence: CDR1 MNHEY, CDR2 SVGAGI. This CDR3 has 14 amino acids. V was shortened by 2 bases and J by 2 bases, with 9 bases between the two germline ends. The CDR3 DNA follows: TGTGCCAGCAGTTACCGGACTCTTCAAGAGACCCAGTACTTC. As protein: CASSYRTLQETQYF.

This chain connects TRBV19 to TRBJ1-1; 7 bases map to TRBD1. The germline V gene encodes CDR1 LNHDA and CDR2 SQIVND (reference sequence). V lost 3 bases to trimming and J lost 0 bases; unmatched junction nucleotides: 4. This CDR3 contains 15 residues. The CDR3, as DNA: TGTGCCAGTAGTATCAGACAGGGATTGAACACTGAAGCTTTCTTT. Its protein product is CASSIRQGLNTEAFF. Together with reference TRBV19 and TRBJ1-1, the CDR3 gives the full variable domain: DGGITQSPKYLFRKEGQNVTLSCEQNLNHDAMYWYRQDPGQGLRLIYYSQIVNDFQKGDIAEGYSVSREKKESFPLTVTSAQKNPTAFYLCASSIRQGLNTEAFFGQGTRLTVV.